The rows below give T cell receptor beta chains drawn from one sample of a study of T cells after yellow fever vaccination. One entry per CDR3 protein results from TCRdb running MiXCR on the 5' RACE reads. The sample lists around 500,000 distinct CDR3 sequences; around a fifth were seen once. The material sequenced was PBMCs, taken roughly 20 days after the first yellow fever vaccination. Receptors were obtained from a young man who received the YFV17D yellow fever vaccine. Both conserved end residues are part of each CDR3. Each record gives: J gene, D gene, CDR3 length, V gene, clone size, CDR3 protein, CDR3 DNA. A D gene is named only where the DNA matches it firmly. Rows may omit the clone size; those that give it use once, few, many or a size class.

TRBJ2-1 TRBD2 15 TRBV7-3 NA CASSWTSGGAGEQFF TGTGCCAGCAGCTGGACTAGCGGGGGGGCGGGTGAGCAGTTCTTC
TRBJ2-5 NA 14 TRBV12-3/TRBV12-4 NA CASTPGFSQETQYF TGTGCCAGCACCCCGGGATTTTCTCAAGAGACCCAGTACTTC
TRBJ1-1 NA 12 TRBV6-5 few CASSWGATEAFF TGTGCCAGCAGTTGGGGTGCCACTGAAGCTTTCTTT
TRBJ2-7 NA 13 TRBV5-1 NA CASSPGTLYEQYF TGCGCCAGCAGCCCGGGGACACTCTACGAGCAGTACTTC
TRBJ2-3 NA 16 TRBV2 NA CASSPLVKGGHDTQYF TGTGCCAGCAGTCCCCTAGTTAAGGGGGGACACGATACGCAGTATTTT
TRBJ2-1 TRBD2 16 TRBV7-6 few CASSPSTSGSYNEQFF TGTGCCAGCAGCCCCTCGACTAGCGGGTCCTACAATGAGCAGTTCTTC
TRBJ1-1 NA 14 TRBV3-1 few CASSQVEGAAEAFF TGTGCCAGCAGCCAAGTGGAGGGAGCCGCTGAAGCTTTCTTT
TRBJ2-7 NA 14 TRBV7-3 many CASSLYNRDSEQYF TGTGCCAGCAGCTTATATAACAGGGATTCCGAGCAGTACTTC
TRBJ2-1 NA 16 TRBV4-3 once CASSQDPVGSSGEQFF TGCGCCAGCAGCCAAGATCCGGTAGGGTCGTCGGGTGAGCAGTTCTTC
TRBJ1-5 NA 13 TRBV3-1 few CASSQGVHQPQHF TGTGCCAGCAGCCAAGGGGTCCATCAGCCCCAGCATTTT
TRBJ2-5 NA 15 TRBV15 NA CATSRDLGAQETQYF TGTGCCACCAGCAGAGATTTGGGGGCGCAAGAGACCCAGTACTTC
TRBJ1-2 TRBD1 16 TRBV9 NA CASRGDSGGDPYGYTF TGTGCCAGCAGGGGCGATTCAGGGGGGGATCCCTATGGCTACACCTTC
TRBJ1-2 NA 14 TRBV6-1 NA CASIGAGVYRGYTF TGTGCCAGCATAGGAGCTGGGGTTTATCGTGGCTACACCTTC
TRBJ1-1 NA 15 TRBV12-3/TRBV12-4 NA CASTGALGVYTEAFF TGTGCCAGCACAGGGGCATTGGGGGTGTACACTGAAGCTTTCTTT
TRBJ1-6 NA 14 TRBV4-1 NA CASSRYGSNSPLHF TGCGCCAGCAGCCGCTACGGATCAAATTCACCCCTCCACTTT
TRBJ1-4 NA 15 TRBV6-5 NA CASSYSGGLNEKLFF TGTGCCAGCAGTTACTCGGGGGGACTGAATGAAAAACTGTTTTTT
TRBJ2-1 TRBD1 16 TRBV7-2 NA CASSLAGTAVGNEQFF TGTGCCAGCAGCTTAGCCGGGACAGCGGTGGGCAATGAGCAGTTCTTC
TRBJ2-2 NA 12 TRBV7-3 few CASSLSRGELFF TGTGCCAGCAGCTTAAGTCGTGGGGAGCTGTTTTTT
TRBJ1-2 NA 11 TRBV6-1 NA CASSEIGSEHF TGTGCCAGCAGTGAAATAGGAAGCGAACACTTC
TRBJ1-4 NA 14 TRBV7-2 NA CASTPGRRNEKLFF TGTGCCAGCACGCCGGGGAGACGTAATGAAAAACTGTTTTTT
TRBJ2-1 NA 15 TRBV5-1 few CASSLAASRYNEQFF TGCGCCAGCAGCTTGGCGGCTAGTCGGTACAATGAGCAGTTCTTC
TRBJ2-5 NA 15 TRBV15 NA CATSTVSWGEETQYF TGTGCCACCAGCACGGTTTCGTGGGGCGAAGAGACCCAGTACTTC
TRBJ2-1 TRBD2 16 TRBV6-2/TRBV6-3 NA CASSRLTGGPYNEQFF TGTGCCAGCAGTCGACTGACGGGGGGGCCCTACAATGAGCAGTTCTTC
TRBJ2-2 NA 13 TRBV5-1 many CASSMEISGELFF TGCGCCAGCAGTATGGAAATAAGCGGGGAGCTGTTTTTT
TRBJ1-2 NA 13 TRBV12-3/TRBV12-4 NA CASRDRRGYGYTF TGTGCCAGCAGAGACAGGAGGGGCTATGGCTACACCTTC
TRBJ2-5 TRBD2 16 TRBV4-1 NA CASSQDPAGYQETQYF TGCGCCAGCAGCCAAGACCCAGCGGGGTACCAAGAGACCCAGTACTTC
TRBJ1-2 TRBD1 14 TRBV6-1 NA CASREGTGVYGYTF TGTGCCAGCAGGGAAGGGACAGGAGTCTATGGCTACACCTTC
TRBJ2-5 NA 18 TRBV23-1 NA CASSQPESRVGGQETQYF TGCGCCAGCAGTCAACCAGAAAGCAGGGTAGGAGGGCAAGAGACCCAGTACTTC
TRBJ1-2 NA 13 TRBV27 NA CASSVASNYGYTF TGTGCCAGCAGTGTCGCTAGTAACTATGGCTACACCTTC
TRBJ2-5 NA 14 TRBV20-1 few CSARDLAKQETQYF TGCAGTGCTAGAGATCTCGCCAAACAAGAGACCCAGTACTTC
TRBJ2-3 TRBD2 14 TRBV11-2 NA CASSLGGGVDTQYF TGTGCCAGCAGCTTAGGGGGGGGGGTAGATACGCAGTATTTT
TRBJ1-1 NA 14 TRBV2 NA CASSELITGTEAFF TGTGCCAGCAGTGAACTTATAACAGGGACTGAAGCTTTCTTT
TRBJ2-7 NA 15 TRBV6-1 NA CASSEEGWGLDEQYF TGTGCCAGCAGCGAAGAGGGTTGGGGTCTCGACGAGCAGTACTTC
TRBJ1-5 NA 14 TRBV20-1 NA CSARVRGTYQPQHF TGCAGTGCTAGAGTACGGGGGACTTATCAGCCCCAGCATTTT
TRBJ2-3 TRBD1 16 TRBV24-1 many CATSPGTGRSTDTQYF TGTGCCACCAGCCCCGGGACAGGGCGCAGCACAGATACGCAGTATTTT
TRBJ2-2 NA 13 TRBV25-1 NA CASSPQGFGELFF TGTGCCAGCAGCCCGCAGGGGTTCGGGGAGCTGTTTTTT
TRBJ2-5 TRBD2 15 TRBV5-6 NA CASSPGTSVRETQYF TGTGCCAGCAGCCCCGGGACTAGCGTTCGAGAGACCCAGTACTTC
TRBJ2-7 NA 14 TRBV18 NA CASSPRGPGIEQYF TGTGCCAGCTCACCACGGGGCCCCGGGATCGAGCAGTACTTC
TRBJ2-1 NA 14 TRBV24-1 few CATSDSGAYNEQFF TGTGCCACCAGTGATTCGGGGGCCTACAATGAGCAGTTCTTC
TRBJ2-3 NA 12 TRBV28 NA CASKGLRDTQYF TGTGCCAGCAAGGGGTTGCGAGATACGCAGTATTTT
TRBJ2-2 TRBD1 15 TRBV7-6 NA CASSFGQGFTGELFF TGTGCCAGCAGCTTCGGACAGGGGTTCACCGGGGAGCTGTTTTTT
TRBJ2-5 NA 14 TRBV11-2 few CASSRGRSQETQYF TGTGCCAGCAGCAGGGGCAGGTCTCAAGAGACCCAGTACTTC
TRBJ1-1 TRBD1 15 TRBV28 few CASSKQGWRNAEAFF TGTGCCAGCAGCAAACAGGGGTGGAGGAACGCTGAAGCTTTCTTT
TRBJ2-3 NA 13 TRBV5-1 few CASSLTAADTQYF TGCGCCAGCAGCCTCACAGCGGCAGATACGCAGTATTTT
TRBJ1-2 NA 12 TRBV7-2 many CASSLDLPGYTF TGTGCCAGCAGCTTAGATCTCCCTGGCTACACCTTC
TRBJ1-1 NA 13 TRBV5-4 NA CASTEGMNTEAFF TGTGCCAGTACCGAGGGCATGAACACTGAAGCTTTCTTT
TRBJ2-7 NA 13 TRBV7-9 NA CASSFADIYAQYF TGTGCCAGCAGCTTTGCAGATATCTACGCGCAGTACTTC
TRBJ2-2 NA 14 TRBV5-1 few CASQGNANTGELFF TGCGCCAGCCAGGGGAACGCGAACACCGGGGAGCTGTTTTTT